The next 27 T cell receptor beta chains were all read from a single sample in a study of blood T cell repertoires in COVID-19. TCRdb keeps only in-frame clones here, not all; method: immunoSEQ multiplex PCR. The table has about 160,000 clones, about 85% seen once; the top ten hold about 3%. Sample: peripheral blood. The receptors shown here come from a human donor with acute or convalescent COVID-19. The donor label of this sample is uncertain.

This chain links TRBV19 with TRBJ2-1; D ambiguous. Germline V gives CDR1 LNHDA, CDR2 SQIVND (reference sequence). Trimming shortened V by 5 bases and J by 9 bases, and 14 bases separated the two germline ends. This CDR3 comprises 13 residues. CDR3 region: CASSSPQVSEQFF. The CDR3 nucleotides are TGTGCCAGTAGTTCTCCTCAAGTGAGTGAGCAGTTCTTC.

J is TRBJ2-4 and V is TRBV5-1; 12 bases agree with TRBD2. Looked up from germline, CDR1 is SGHRS and CDR2 is YFSETQ. The trim removed 4 bases at V and 1 base at J, leaving 12 bases unmatched. This CDR3 comprises 19 residues. CDR3 in DNA: TGCGCCAGCAGCCTGATCTCTAGCGGGGGGGCCGAGGCCAAAAACATTCAGTACTTC. It yields the protein CASSLISSGGAEAKNIQYF. Looking up the rest from reference TRBV5-1 and TRBJ2-4 gives the full variable domain: KAGVTQTPRYLIKTRGQQVTLSCSPISGHRSVSWYQQTPGQGLQFLFEYFSETQRNKGNFPGRFSGRQFSNSRSEMNVSTLELGDSALYLCASSLISSGGAEAKNIQYFGAGTRLSVL.

The chain carries TRBV10-3 and TRBJ2-5; 11 positions agree with TRBD2. The CDR3 has 14 amino acids. Germline-derived CDR1 and CDR2 are ENHRY and SYGVKD. The ends lost 6 bases at V and 4 bases at J; junction bases unmatched: 4. The CDR3 is CAISSTSGGETQYF. As DNA, the CDR3 is TGTGCCATCAGCTCTACTAGCGGGGGAGAGACCCAGTACTTC.

The V gene is TRBV7-2, the J gene TRBJ2-7; TRBD2 matches 7 bases. Germline V gene lookup returns CDR1 SGHTA and CDR2 FQGNSA. Trimming cost V 5 bases and J 3 bases; bases outside gene matches: 10. This CDR3 is 15 amino acids long. In DNA form, the CDR3 reads TGTGCCAGCAGCCTGACTAGCACCACCCGCTACGAGCAGTACTTC. As protein: CASSLTSTTRYEQYF.

The chain joins TRBV7-9 to TRBJ1-2; D is uncertain. CDR1 and CDR2 (germline): SEHNR, FQNEAQ (reference sequence). V was shortened by 3 bases and J by 4 bases, with 3 bases between the two germline ends. This CDR3 has 11 amino acids. The CDR3 DNA reads as TGTGCCAGCAGCTTTCTCTATGGCTACACCTTC. Protein: CASSFLYGYTF.

The chain combines TRBV28 with TRBJ1-1; possible D gene TRBD1, 6 bases. In germline, CDR1 is MDHEN, CDR2 SYDVKM. Trimming pared 6 bases from V and 6 bases from J, leaving 11 bases between. The CDR3 spans 12 residues. DNA for the CDR3: TGTGCCAGCAGACTTGACAGGTCTGAAGCTTTCTTT. Translating it yields CASRLDRSEAFF.

The chain combines TRBV11-3 with TRBJ1-1; the D gene is possibly TRBD1 (5 bases). Germline V lookup: CDR1 SGHNT, CDR2 YENEEA. With 1 base removed from V and 8 bases from J, the gap between germline ends came to 14 bases. This CDR3 has 14 residues. CDR3 protein: CASSLGQGHSEAFF. The CDR3, as DNA: TGTGCCAGCAGCTTAGGTCAGGGCCATTCCGAAGCTTTCTTT.

J is TRBJ2-4 and V is TRBV6-2 or TRBV6-3, with a weak D call TRBD1 (5 bases). V shed 1 base and J shed 10 bases, with 17 bases lying between them. Per the germline V gene, CDR1 is MNHEY and CDR2 is SVGEGT. This CDR3 has 15 amino acids. The CDR3 bases are TGTGCCAGCAGTTACTGGGGCAGAGGTAGTTTGATTCAGTACTTC. Encoded protein: CASSYWGRGSLIQYF.

The chain is built from TRBV5-1 and TRBJ2-1; 13 bases agree with TRBD2. Looked up from germline, CDR1 is SGHRS and CDR2 is YFSETQ. Losses at the gene ends were 5 bases for V and 6 bases for J; bases not matched to a gene: 5. This CDR3 spans 15 amino acids. The CDR3 DNA reads as TGCGCCAGCAGTTTTGGGACTAGCGGGGTCAATGAGCAGTTCTTC. This encodes CASSFGTSGVNEQFF.

The CDR3 DNA sequence: TGCAGTGCTAGTCGAGCGGGGTATAGCTCCTACGAGCAGTACTTC. It codes for CSASRAGYSSYEQYF. This sequence joins TRBV20-1 and TRBJ2-7, with TRBD2 matching 7 bases. The CDR3 runs to 15 residues. Trimming at V came to 3 bases and at J to 0 bases, leaving 8 bases not matched to a gene. Germline CDR1 is DFQATT and CDR2 is SNEGSKA (reference sequence).

This clone was found a few times. The chain uses TRBV7-9 and TRBJ2-7, with 8 bases lining up with TRBD1. The junction had 8 bases not matched to a gene; V was cut back by 5 bases and J by 5 bases. Germline V gives CDR1 SEHNR, CDR2 FQNEAQ (reference sequence). This CDR3 region has 14 residues. CDR3 residues: CASSRGQGLNEQYF. The CDR3 nucleotides are TGTGCCAGCAGCCGCGGACAGGGATTAAACGAGCAGTACTTC.

This clone was recorded once. The J gene is TRBJ2-3, the V gene TRBV7-2, with 9 bases lining up with TRBD2. The V and J ends lost 5 bases and 4 bases, in that order; junction bases with no gene match: 10. Looked up from germline, CDR1 is SGHTA and CDR2 is FQGNSA. The CDR3 contains 16 residues. As DNA, the CDR3 is TGTGCCAGCAGCCCCCGGCTAGCGGGGCAGGCAGATACGCAGTATTTT. Its translation: CASSPRLAGQADTQYF.

A few counts support this clone. V gene TRBV7-9 combines with J gene TRBJ1-1; no reliable D call. The CDR3 consists of 15 residues. V was cut by 2 bases and J by 1 base, with 11 bases left in between. From germline, CDR1 is SEHNR and CDR2 FQNEAQ (reference sequence). The CDR3 DNA sequence: TGTGCCAGCAGCTTAAGGGAGCTGAAGAACACTGAAGCTTTCTTT. Translating it yields CASSLRELKNTEAFF.

This clone was seen a single time. This chain joins TRBV29-1 and TRBJ2-5; 8 nucleotides match TRBD1. Germline V gene sequence: CDR1 SQVTM, CDR2 ANQGSEA. Trimming removed 6 bases from V and 5 bases from J; junction bases left unmatched: 5. This CDR3 has 12 amino acids. CDR3: CSVTGAGETQYF. CDR3 DNA sequence: TGCAGCGTGACAGGGGCAGGGGAGACCCAGTACTTC.

The CDR3 protein is CASRGTASPLHF. DNA for the CDR3: TGTGCCAGCAGAGGGACAGCTTCACCCCTCCACTTT. This chain uses TRBV5-4 with TRBJ1-6; 7 positions agree with TRBD1. The J segment lost 9 bases and the V segment lost 5 bases, leaving 2 bases of the junction unmatched. CDR3 length: 12 residues. From germline, CDR1 is SGHNT and CDR2 YYREEE (reference sequence).

V and J are TRBV2 and TRBJ1-4; 11 bases map to TRBD1. Germline trimming cut 5 bases from V and 7 bases from J; bases unmatched to any gene: 3. This CDR3 region has 14 residues. Germline loops: CDR1 SNHLY, CDR2 FYNNEI. CDR3 amino acids: CASSMDRGLEKLFF. Written as DNA, the CDR3 is TGTGCCAGCAGTATGGACAGGGGGCTTGAAAAACTGTTTTTT. Complete variable domain (other parts from reference TRBV2 and TRBJ1-4): EPEVTQTPSHQVTQMGQEVILRCVPISNHLYFYWYRQILGQKVEFLVSFYNNEISEKSEIFDDQFSVERPDGSNFTLKIRSTKLEDSAMYFCASSMDRGLEKLFFGSGTQLSVL.

The rearrangement uses TRBV6-5 and TRBJ1-2, with TRBD1 matching over 7 bases. Germline V gene sequence: CDR1 MNHEY, CDR2 SVGAGI. V dropped 6 bases and J dropped 4; count of bases not matched to a gene: 2. This CDR3 is built from 12 residues. The CDR3 nucleotides read TGTGCCAGCAGGACAGGGAGCTATGGCTACACCTTC. This codes for CASRTGSYGYTF.

V and J are TRBV7-2 and TRBJ1-3; TRBD1 matches at 7 bases. This CDR3 has 15 amino acids. V dropped 4 bases and J dropped 3; count of bases not matched to a gene: 6. Germline-derived CDR1 and CDR2 are SGHTA and FQGNSA. In nucleotides, the CDR3 is TGTGCCAGCAGCTGGCAGGGGGGCATTGGAAACACCATATATTTT. Translation: CASSWQGGIGNTIYF. The complete variable domain, with remaining parts taken from reference TRBV7-2 and TRBJ1-3, reads GAGVSQSPSNKVTEKGKDVELRCDPISGHTALYWYRQSLGQGLEFLIYFQGNSAPDKSGLPSDRFSAERTGGSVSTLTIQRTQQEDSAVYLCASSWQGGIGNTIYFGEGSWLTVV.

In DNA form, the CDR3 reads TGTGCCAGCAGCTTAGCGGGAGGAGGGGCCAACGTCCTGACTTTC. It yields the protein CASSLAGGGANVLTF. The chain is built from TRBV13 and TRBJ2-6; TRBD2 agrees at 7 bases. V lost 1 base and J lost 4; bases outside the gene matches: 1. The CDR3 contains 15 residues. Germline V gives CDR1 PRHDT, CDR2 FYEKMQ (reference sequence).

V gene TRBV7-6 combines with J gene TRBJ1-6, with TRBD1 matching over 9 bases. In germline, CDR1 is SGHVS, CDR2 FNYEAQ. V lost 5 bases and J lost 9; bases outside the gene matches: 8. CDR3 size: 15 residues. The DNA for the CDR3 is TGTGCCAGCAGCCCCTGGGACAGGGAACGTTCACCCCTCCACTTT. Translating it yields CASSPWDRERSPLHF.

The table lists this clone with a few counts. CDR3 in amino acids: CASSSGWSWGREGGYTF. CDR3 bases: TGTGCCAGCAGCTCAGGGTGGTCCTGGGGGCGAGAAGGTGGCTACACCTTC. The J gene is TRBJ1-2, the V gene TRBV7-2, with D possibly being TRBD1 (6 bases). V gave up 4 bases and J gave up 7 bases, with 25 bases separating them. This CDR3 comprises 17 residues. The germline CDR1 and CDR2 sequences are SGHTA and FQGNSA.

This chain links TRBV20-1 with TRBJ2-4; D ambiguous. Germline loops: CDR1 DFQATT, CDR2 SNEGSKA (reference sequence). There are 13 residues in the CDR3. Trimming removed 3 bases at V and 0 bases at J, with 6 bases between. The CDR3 bases are TGCAGTGCTAGTCACTTAGCCAAAAACATTCAGTACTTC. Protein: CSASHLAKNIQYF.

The J gene is TRBJ2-3, the V gene TRBV10-1; 10 bases align to TRBD2. The CDR3 covers 16 residues. The germline gives CDR1 WNHNN, CDR2 SYGVQD (reference sequence). V trimming: 2 bases; J trimming: 6 bases; junction bases outside the gene matches: 8. The CDR3 here is CASSELAGDPYDTQYF. CDR3 DNA: TGCGCCAGCAGTGAGCTAGCGGGGGATCCATACGATACGCAGTATTTT.

The chain combines TRBV28 with TRBJ1-2; 10 bases match TRBD1. V dropped 3 bases and J dropped 5; count of bases not matched to a gene: 6. The CDR3 length is 15 residues. Looked up from germline, CDR1 is MDHEN and CDR2 is SYDVKM. Written as DNA, the CDR3 is TGTGCCAGCAGTTTTGAAGGACAGGGGGGTTATGGCTACACCTTC. This gives the protein CASSFEGQGGYGYTF.

This chain connects TRBV3-1 (or the pseudogene TRBV3-2) to TRBJ2-3, with 9 positions matching TRBD1. Germline V gene lookup returns CDR1 LGHDT and CDR2 YNNKEL (reference sequence). The junction had 1 base not matched to a gene; V was cut back by 5 bases and J by 4 bases. The CDR3 covers 13 residues. DNA for the CDR3: TGTGCCAGCAGCGGGACAGGGCCAGATACGCAGTATTTT. It yields the protein CASSGTGPDTQYF.

V gene TRBV28 combines with J gene TRBJ1-4; TRBD1 aligns across 9 bases. Looked up from germline, CDR1 is MDHEN and CDR2 is SYDVKM. The CDR3 sequence is 15 residues long. V was clipped by 5 bases and J by 10 bases; unmatched bases: 11. The CDR3 nucleotides are TGTGCCAGCAGTGCAACACAGGGGGCGCCAGGAAAACTGTTTTTT. Translated: CASSATQGAPGKLFF.

V gene TRBV15 combines with J gene TRBJ1-4; 8 bases fit TRBD1. In germline, CDR1 is LNHNV, CDR2 YYDKDF (reference sequence). The V and J ends lost 0 bases and 4 bases, in that order; junction bases with no gene match: 1. This CDR3 has 15 residues. The DNA of the CDR3 is TGTGCCACCAGCAGAGAGGGACAGGTTAATGAAAAACTGTTTTTT. Protein: CATSREGQVNEKLFF.